A selection of T cell receptor beta chains follows, all from one sample in a study of beta chain features in type 1 diabetes. Assay used: immunoSEQ multiplex PCR; TCRdb lists only in-frame clones, some missing. This sample has 240,000 or so clones; more than 65% occur once, and the top ten carry 0.053%. Material: naive CD4+ T cells from blood. These receptors originate from a man younger than 45 in good health. Both conserved end residues are trimmed from each CDR3. Fields, in order: D gene, V gene, CDR3 length, J gene, CDR3 protein. The D gene is left open where the match is weak.

-,TRBV2,11,TRBJ1-5,ASSLGENQPQH
-,TRBV7-9,12,TRBJ2-4,ASSLVGTKNIQY
-,TRBV9,13,TRBJ2-1,ASSVGSVPTNEQF
-,TRBV7-8,9,TRBJ2-3,ASGLPDTQY
-,TRBV7-6,13,TRBJ1-4,ASSLAPDVNEKLF
TRBD1,TRBV6-6,14,TRBJ2-5,ASSLGGTGSGETQY
-,TRBV18,13,TRBJ2-1,ASSLTPVVDNEQF
-,TRBV4-3,12,TRBJ2-7,ASSPDQGAEEQY
TRBD1,TRBV29-1,11,TRBJ2-7,SVRDRGEYEQY
-,TRBV5-1,11,TRBJ2-3,ASSLGNTDTQY
TRBD1,TRBV7-2,12,TRBJ2-5,ASSPTGGWETQY
-,TRBV30,10,TRBJ2-1,AWRQGNNEQF
TRBD2,TRBV9,13,TRBJ2-3,ASSVASGSPDTQY
-,TRBV25-1,15,TRBJ2-5,ASSEPRGHYGEETQY